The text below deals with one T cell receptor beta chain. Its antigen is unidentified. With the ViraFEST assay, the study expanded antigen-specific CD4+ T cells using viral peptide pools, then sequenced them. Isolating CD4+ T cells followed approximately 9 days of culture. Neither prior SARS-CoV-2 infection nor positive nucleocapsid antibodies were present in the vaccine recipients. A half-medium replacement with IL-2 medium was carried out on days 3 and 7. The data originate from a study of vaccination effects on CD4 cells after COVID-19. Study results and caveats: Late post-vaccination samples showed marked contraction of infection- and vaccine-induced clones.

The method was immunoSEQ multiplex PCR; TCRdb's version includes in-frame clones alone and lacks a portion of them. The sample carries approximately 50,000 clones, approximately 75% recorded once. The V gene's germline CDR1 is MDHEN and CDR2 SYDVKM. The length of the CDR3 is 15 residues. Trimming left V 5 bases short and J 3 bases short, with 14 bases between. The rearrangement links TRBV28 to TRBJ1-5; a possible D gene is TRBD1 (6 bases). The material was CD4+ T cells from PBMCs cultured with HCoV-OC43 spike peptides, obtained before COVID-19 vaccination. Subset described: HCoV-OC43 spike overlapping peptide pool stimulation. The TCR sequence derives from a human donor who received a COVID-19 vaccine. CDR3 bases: TGTGCCAGCAGTCCGTTCCGGACAGCCAATCAGCCCCAGCATTTT. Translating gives CASSPFRTANQPQHF.